The clone carrying this TCR beta chain has a handful of counts. Its cognate antigen is unknown. The CDR3 end is not reached by the read, which stops 3 residues before it; the germline J gene fills it in. Germline assignment: CDR1 LNHDA and CDR2 SQIVND (reference sequence). The CDR3 length is 15 residues. V was trimmed by 3 bases and J by 0 bases, leaving 12 bases between them. Produced via immunoSEQ multiplex PCR; TCRdb's table is partial and in-frame only. The data show 25,000 to 35,000 clones, with none appearing a single time. The data originate from a study of T cell clonality in common variable immunodeficiency. General observations from the study: Fewer deletions and N-nucleotide insertions were reportedly seen in common variable immunodeficiency TCR beta sequences.

The receptor comes from a human donor with common variable immunodeficiency. Sequenced sample: peripheral blood mononuclear cells. The chain uses TRBV19 and TRBJ2-7; the D is unclear. CDR3 sequence: CASSISSGGSYEQYF. Incomplete CDR3 DNA: TGTGCCAGTAGTATTTCTTCCGGCGGCTCCTACGAG.